These T cell receptor beta chains were read from a single sample in a study of shared clonotypes between healthy human individuals. Some clones are missing from TCRdb's copy, which holds only in-frame ones; the method was immunoSEQ multiplex PCR. The data show some 1,900,000 clones, about 95% seen once. The source material was naive CD8+ T cells sorted from blood. The source of these receptors is a man between 18 and 35 years old in good health. Both conserved end residues are part of each CDR3. A D gene is named only where the DNA matches it firmly. Not all rows give a size; the values are once, few, many and, for expanded clones, a class.

J gene	V gene	clone size	D gene	CDR3 protein	CDR3 DNA
TRBJ2-5	TRBV29-1	.	TRBD2	CSVEDRGGKETQYF	TGCAGCGTTGAAGATCGGGGGGGGAAAGAGACCCAGTACTTC
TRBJ2-2	TRBV10-1	few	TRBD1	CASSGTGSAGELFF	TGCGCCAGCAGTGGGACAGGGTCTGCCGGGGAGCTGTTTTTT
TRBJ2-7	TRBV5-5	.	TRBD1	CASSLSPGQGYEQYF	TGTGCCAGCAGCTTGTCCCCGGGACAGGGCTACGAGCAGTACTTC
TRBJ1-1	TRBV19	.	.	CVSSGGATEAFF	TGTGTCAGTAGTGGAGGGGCCACTGAAGCTTTCTTT
TRBJ1-2	TRBV4-1	.	.	CASSQEIADYGYTF	TGCGCCAGCAGCCAAGAAATAGCTGACTATGGCTACACCTTC
TRBJ2-5	TRBV9	.	.	CASSVGTEAVETQYF	TGTGCCAGCAGCGTAGGGACGGAGGCGGTTGAGACCCAGTACTTC
TRBJ2-5	TRBV4-1	.	.	CASSQLNGGPPDF	TGCGCCAGCAGCCAATTGAACGGGGGGCCCCCGGACTTC
TRBJ1-3	TRBV9	.	TRBD1	CASSVGLLGQGTLGNTIYF	TGTGCCAGCAGCGTAGGCCTTTTGGGACAGGGAACGCTTGGAAACACCATATATTTT
TRBJ2-5	TRBV7-3	.	TRBD1	CASSQGQGGKFQETQYF	TGTGCCAGCAGCCAGGGACAGGGGGGAAAGTTTCAAGAGACCCAGTACTTC
TRBJ2-1	TRBV2	.	TRBD2	CASSWESGGPLSSYNEQFF	TGTGCCAGCAGCTGGGAAAGCGGGGGCCCCCTTAGCTCCTACAATGAGCAGTTCTTC
TRBJ2-1	TRBV9	.	.	CASSSGVGYNEQFF	TGTGCCAGCAGTTCGGGAGTTGGCTACAATGAGCAGTTCTTC
TRBJ1-2	TRBV5-1	.	.	CANYYGYTF	TGCGCCAACTACTATGGCTACACCTTC
TRBJ2-2	TRBV2	.	.	CASEWTRNTGELFF	TGTGCCAGCGAGTGGACTCGGAACACCGGGGAGCTGTTTTTT
TRBJ1-4	TRBV6-5	.	.	CASSYSTSQGNEKLFF	TGTGCCAGCAGTTACTCGACTAGTCAGGGAAATGAAAAACTGTTTTTT
TRBJ2-7	TRBV28	.	TRBD1	CASRFLGQSSYEQYF	TGTGCCAGCAGGTTCTTGGGACAGAGCTCCTACGAGCAGTACTTC
TRBJ2-3	TRBV19	.	.	CASSMGTGTDTQYF	TGTGCCAGTAGTATGGGAACAGGGACAGATACGCAGTATTTT
TRBJ2-3	TRBV10-3	.	.	CAISDDLQGSQYF	TGTGCCATCAGTGATGACCTACAGGGATCGCAGTATTTT
TRBJ2-7	TRBV28	.	.	CATTGDSSSYEQYF	TGTGCCACTACGGGGGACAGCTCCTCCTACGAGCAGTACTTC